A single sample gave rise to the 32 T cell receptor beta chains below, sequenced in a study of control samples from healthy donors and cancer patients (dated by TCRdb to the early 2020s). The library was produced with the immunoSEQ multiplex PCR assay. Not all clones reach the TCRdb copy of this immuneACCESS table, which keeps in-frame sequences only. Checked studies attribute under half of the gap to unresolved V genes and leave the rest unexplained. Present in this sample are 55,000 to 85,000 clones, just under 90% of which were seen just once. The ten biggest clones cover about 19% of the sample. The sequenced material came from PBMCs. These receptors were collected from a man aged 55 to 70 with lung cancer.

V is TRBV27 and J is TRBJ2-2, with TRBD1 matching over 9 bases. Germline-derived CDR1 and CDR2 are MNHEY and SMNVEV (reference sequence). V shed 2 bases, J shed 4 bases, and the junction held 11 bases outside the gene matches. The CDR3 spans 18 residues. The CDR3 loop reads CASSLPGQGKLATGELFF. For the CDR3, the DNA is TGTGCCAGCAGTTTACCGGGACAGGGAAAGTTGGCCACCGGGGAGCTGTTTTTT.

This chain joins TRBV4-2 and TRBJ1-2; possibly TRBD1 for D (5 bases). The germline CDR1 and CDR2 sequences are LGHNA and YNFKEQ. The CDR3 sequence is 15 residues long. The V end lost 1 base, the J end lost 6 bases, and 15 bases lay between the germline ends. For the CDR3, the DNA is TGTGCCAGCAGCCAAGGAGTCTTAGTGACAGATGGCTACACCTTC. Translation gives CASSQGVLVTDGYTF.

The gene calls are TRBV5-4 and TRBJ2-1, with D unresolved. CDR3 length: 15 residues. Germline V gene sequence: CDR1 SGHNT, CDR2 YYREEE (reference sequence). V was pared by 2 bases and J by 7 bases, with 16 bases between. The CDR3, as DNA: TGTGCCAGCAGCTTTCCCGACGGAAAGGTGAATGAGCAGTTCTTC. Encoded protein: CASSFPDGKVNEQFF.

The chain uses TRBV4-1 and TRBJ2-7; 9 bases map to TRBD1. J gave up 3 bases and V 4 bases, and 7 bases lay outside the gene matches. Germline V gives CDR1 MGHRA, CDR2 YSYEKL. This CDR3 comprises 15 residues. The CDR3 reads CASSLTTGGVYEQYF. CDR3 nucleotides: TGCGCCAGCAGCCTTACGACAGGGGGGGTCTACGAGCAGTACTTC.

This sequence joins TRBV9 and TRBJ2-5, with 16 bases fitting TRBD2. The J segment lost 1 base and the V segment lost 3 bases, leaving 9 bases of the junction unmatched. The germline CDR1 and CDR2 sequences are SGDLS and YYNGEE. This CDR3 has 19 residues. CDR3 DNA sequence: TGTGCCAGCAGCGCCCGCCCGGGACTAGCGGGGGGGTTCCAAGAGACCCAGTACTTC. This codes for CASSARPGLAGGFQETQYF. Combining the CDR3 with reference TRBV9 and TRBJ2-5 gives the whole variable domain DSGVTQTPKHLITATGQRVTLRCSPRSGDLSVYWYQQSLDQGLQFLIQYYNGEERAKGNILERFSAQQFPDLHSELNLSSLELGDSALYFCASSARPGLAGGFQETQYFGPGTRLLVL.

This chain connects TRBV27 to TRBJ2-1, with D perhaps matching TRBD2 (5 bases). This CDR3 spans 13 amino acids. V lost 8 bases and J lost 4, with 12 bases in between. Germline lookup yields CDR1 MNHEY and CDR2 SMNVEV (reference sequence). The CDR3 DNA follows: TGTGCCAGCTCCTTGGGAGCTTACAATGAGCAGTTCTTC. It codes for CASSLGAYNEQFF.

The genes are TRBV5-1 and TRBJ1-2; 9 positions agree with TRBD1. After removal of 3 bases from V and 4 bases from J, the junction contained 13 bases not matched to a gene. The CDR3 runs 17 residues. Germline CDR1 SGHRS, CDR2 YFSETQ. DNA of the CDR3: TGCGCCAGCAGCTCACCCAAAGGGGACAGGGTTGGCTATGGCTACACCTTC. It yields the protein CASSSPKGDRVGYGYTF.

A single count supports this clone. In DNA form, the CDR3 reads TGTGCCAGCAACCACCCTACAGGGGGCAATGAGCAGTTCTTC. Encoded protein: CASNHPTGGNEQFF. The chain employs TRBV5-4 and TRBJ2-1, with TRBD1 matching 8 bases. The germline V gene has CDR1 SGHNT and CDR2 YYREEE (reference sequence). The CDR3 sequence is 14 residues long. V lost 6 bases to trimming and J lost 6 bases; unmatched junction nucleotides: 8.

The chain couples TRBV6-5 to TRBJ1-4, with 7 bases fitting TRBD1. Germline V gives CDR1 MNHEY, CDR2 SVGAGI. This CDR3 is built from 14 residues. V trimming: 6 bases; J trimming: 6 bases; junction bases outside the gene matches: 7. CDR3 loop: CASRERGRDEKLFF. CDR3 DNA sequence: TGTGCCAGCAGGGAGAGGGGGCGCGATGAAAAACTGTTTTTT.

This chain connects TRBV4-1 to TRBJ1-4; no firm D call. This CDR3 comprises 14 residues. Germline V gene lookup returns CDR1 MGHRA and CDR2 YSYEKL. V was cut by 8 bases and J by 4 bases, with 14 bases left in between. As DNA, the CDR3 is TGCGCCAGCTCCAATTACAAAAATAATGAAAAACTGTTTTTT. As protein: CASSNYKNNEKLFF.

The CDR3 loop reads CASSLRGGEAFF. CDR3 in DNA: TGTGCCAGCAGTCTCCGTGGGGGAGAAGCTTTCTTT. The V call is TRBV6-5, the J call TRBJ1-1; D may be TRBD1 (5 bases). Trimming removed 5 bases at V and 8 bases at J, with 12 bases between. The CDR3 has 12 residues. CDR1 MNHEY and CDR2 SVGAGI come from the germline V gene.

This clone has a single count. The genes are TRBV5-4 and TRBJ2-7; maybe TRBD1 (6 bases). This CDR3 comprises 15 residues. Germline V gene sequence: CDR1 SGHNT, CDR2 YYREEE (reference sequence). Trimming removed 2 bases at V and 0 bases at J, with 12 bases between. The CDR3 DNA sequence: TGTGCCAGCAGCTTCAGGGGAACGACCTCCTACGAGCAGTACTTC. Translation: CASSFRGTTSYEQYF.

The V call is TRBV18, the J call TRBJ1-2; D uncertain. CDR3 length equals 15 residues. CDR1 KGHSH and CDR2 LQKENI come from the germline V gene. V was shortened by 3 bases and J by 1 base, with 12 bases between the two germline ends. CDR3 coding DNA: TGTGCCAGCTCACCGGTGACACGGAGTAACTATGGCTACACCTTC. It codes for CASSPVTRSNYGYTF.

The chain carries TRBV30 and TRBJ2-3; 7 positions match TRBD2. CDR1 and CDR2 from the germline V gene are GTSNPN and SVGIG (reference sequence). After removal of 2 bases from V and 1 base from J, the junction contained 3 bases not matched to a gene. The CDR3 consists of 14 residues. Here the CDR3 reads CAWSRAGGTDTQYF. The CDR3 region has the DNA TGTGCCTGGAGTCGTGCGGGGGGCACAGATACGCAGTATTTT.

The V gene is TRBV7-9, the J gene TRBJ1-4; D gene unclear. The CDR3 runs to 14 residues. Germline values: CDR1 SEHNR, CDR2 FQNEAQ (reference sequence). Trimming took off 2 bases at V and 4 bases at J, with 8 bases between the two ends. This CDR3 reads CASSLSQNNEKLFF. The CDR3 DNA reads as TGTGCCAGCAGCTTATCACAGAATAATGAAAAACTGTTTTTT.

As DNA, the CDR3 is TGTGCCAGCAGTGATCCCGGGACAGTGAACACTGAAGCTTTCTTT. The encoded protein is CASSDPGTVNTEAFF. The chain combines TRBV6-6 with TRBJ1-1, with 7 bases that match TRBD1. Germline CDR1 MNHNY, CDR2 SVGAGI (reference sequence). The CDR3 sequence is 15 residues long. With 5 bases clipped from V and 0 bases from J, the junction kept 6 bases outside the gene matches.

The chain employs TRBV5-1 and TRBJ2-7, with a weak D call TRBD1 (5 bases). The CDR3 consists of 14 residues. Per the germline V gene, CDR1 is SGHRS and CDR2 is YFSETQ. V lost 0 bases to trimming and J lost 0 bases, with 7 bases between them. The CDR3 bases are TGCGCCAGCAGCTTGGACAGGCCCTCCTACGAGCAGTACTTC. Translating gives CASSLDRPSYEQYF.

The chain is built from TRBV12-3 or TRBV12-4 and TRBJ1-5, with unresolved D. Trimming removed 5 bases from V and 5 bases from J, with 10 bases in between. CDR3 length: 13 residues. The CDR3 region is CASSRTNYQPQHF. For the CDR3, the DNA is TGTGCCAGCAGTCGGACCAATTATCAGCCCCAGCATTTT.

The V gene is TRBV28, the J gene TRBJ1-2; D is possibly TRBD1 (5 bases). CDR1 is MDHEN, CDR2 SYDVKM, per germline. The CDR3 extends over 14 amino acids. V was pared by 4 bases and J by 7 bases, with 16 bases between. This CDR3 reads CASSSTGTGGGYTF. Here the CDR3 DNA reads TGTGCCAGCAGTTCTACCGGGACCGGAGGTGGCTACACCTTC.

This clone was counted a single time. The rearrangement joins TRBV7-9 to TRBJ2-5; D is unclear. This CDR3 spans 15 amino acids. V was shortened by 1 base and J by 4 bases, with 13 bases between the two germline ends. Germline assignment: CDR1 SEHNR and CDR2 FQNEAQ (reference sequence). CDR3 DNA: TGTGCCAGCAGCTTAGTGGCAGGTTCTGGAGAGACCCAGTACTTC. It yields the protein CASSLVAGSGETQYF.

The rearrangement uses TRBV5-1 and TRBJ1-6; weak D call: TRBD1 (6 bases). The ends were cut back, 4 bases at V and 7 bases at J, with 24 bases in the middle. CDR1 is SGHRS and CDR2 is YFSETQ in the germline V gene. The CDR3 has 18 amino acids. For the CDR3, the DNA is TGCGCCAGCAGCCCACGCCGGGACATCAATTCGTTGAATTCACCCCTCCACTTT. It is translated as CASSPRRDINSLNSPLHF.

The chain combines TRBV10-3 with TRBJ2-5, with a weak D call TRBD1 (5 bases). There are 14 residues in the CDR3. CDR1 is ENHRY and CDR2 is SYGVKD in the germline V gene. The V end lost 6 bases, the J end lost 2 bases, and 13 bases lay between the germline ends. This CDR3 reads CAISNLGDQETQYF. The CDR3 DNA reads TGTGCCATCAGCAATTTAGGGGATCAAGAGACCCAGTACTTC.

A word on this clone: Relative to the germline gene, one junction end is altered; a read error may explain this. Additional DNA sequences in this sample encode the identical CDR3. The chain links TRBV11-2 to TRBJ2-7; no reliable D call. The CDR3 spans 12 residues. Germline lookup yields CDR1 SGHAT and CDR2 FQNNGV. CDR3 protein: CASSSSRFEQYF. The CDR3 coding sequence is TGTGCCAGCAGCTCCAGTAGATTTGAGCAGTACTTT.

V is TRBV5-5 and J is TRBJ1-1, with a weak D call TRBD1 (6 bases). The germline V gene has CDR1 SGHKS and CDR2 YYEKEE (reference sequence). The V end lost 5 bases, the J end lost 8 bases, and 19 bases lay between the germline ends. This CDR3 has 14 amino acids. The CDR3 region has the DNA TGTGCCAGCAGACCAGATGTCGGAGGGGGAGAAGCTTTCTTT. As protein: CASRPDVGGGEAFF.

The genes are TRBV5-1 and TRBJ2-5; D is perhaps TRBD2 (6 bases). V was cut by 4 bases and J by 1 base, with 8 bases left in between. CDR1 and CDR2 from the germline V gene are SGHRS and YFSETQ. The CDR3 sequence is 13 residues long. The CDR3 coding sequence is TGCGCCAGCAGCCGGGACTTCCAAGAGACCCAGTACTTC. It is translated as CASSRDFQETQYF.

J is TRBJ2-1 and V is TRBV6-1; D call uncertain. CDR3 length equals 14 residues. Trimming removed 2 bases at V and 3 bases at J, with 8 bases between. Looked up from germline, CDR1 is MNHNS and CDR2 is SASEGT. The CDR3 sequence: CASSENGYYNEQFF. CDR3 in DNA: TGTGCCAGCAGTGAAAACGGATACTACAATGAGCAGTTCTTC.

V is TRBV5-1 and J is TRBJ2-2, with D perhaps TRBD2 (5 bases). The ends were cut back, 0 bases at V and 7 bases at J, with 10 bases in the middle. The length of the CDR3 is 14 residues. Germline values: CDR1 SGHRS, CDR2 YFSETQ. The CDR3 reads CASSLVLAGGELFF. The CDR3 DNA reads TGCGCCAGCAGCTTGGTGCTAGCTGGCGGGGAGCTGTTTTTT.

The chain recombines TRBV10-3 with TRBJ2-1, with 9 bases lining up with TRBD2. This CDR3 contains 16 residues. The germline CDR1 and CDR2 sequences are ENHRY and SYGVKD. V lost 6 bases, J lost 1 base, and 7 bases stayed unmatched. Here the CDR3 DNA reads TGTGCCATCAGAGCTAGCGGGGCCGGATCCTACAATGAGCAGTTCTTC. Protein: CAIRASGAGSYNEQFF.

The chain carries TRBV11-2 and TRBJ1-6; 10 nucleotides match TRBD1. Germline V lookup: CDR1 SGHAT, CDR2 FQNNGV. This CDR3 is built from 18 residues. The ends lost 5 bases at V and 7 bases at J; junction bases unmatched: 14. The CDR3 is CASSRRDRGPALNSPLHF. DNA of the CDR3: TGTGCCAGCAGCCGACGGGACAGGGGCCCCGCTCTGAATTCACCCCTCCACTTT.

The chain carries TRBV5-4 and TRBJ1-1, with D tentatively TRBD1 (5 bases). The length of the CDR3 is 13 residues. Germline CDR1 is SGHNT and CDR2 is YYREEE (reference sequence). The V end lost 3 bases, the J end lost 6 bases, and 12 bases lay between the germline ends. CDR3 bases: TGTGCCAGCAGCTATTGGGGCGGGGCTGAAGCTTTCTTT. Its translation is CASSYWGGAEAFF.

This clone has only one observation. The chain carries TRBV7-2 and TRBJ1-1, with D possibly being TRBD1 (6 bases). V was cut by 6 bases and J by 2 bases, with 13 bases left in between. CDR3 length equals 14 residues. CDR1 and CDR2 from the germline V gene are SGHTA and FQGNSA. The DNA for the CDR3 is TGTGCCAGCAGTCGGAGGGGGTATAACACTGAAGCTTTCTTT. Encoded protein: CASSRRGYNTEAFF.

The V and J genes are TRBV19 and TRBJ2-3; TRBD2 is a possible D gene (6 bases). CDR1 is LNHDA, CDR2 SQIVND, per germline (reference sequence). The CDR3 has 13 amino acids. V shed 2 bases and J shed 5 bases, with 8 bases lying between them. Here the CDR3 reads CASSIPGGDTQYF. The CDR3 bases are TGTGCCAGTAGTATACCCGGGGGAGATACGCAGTATTTT.